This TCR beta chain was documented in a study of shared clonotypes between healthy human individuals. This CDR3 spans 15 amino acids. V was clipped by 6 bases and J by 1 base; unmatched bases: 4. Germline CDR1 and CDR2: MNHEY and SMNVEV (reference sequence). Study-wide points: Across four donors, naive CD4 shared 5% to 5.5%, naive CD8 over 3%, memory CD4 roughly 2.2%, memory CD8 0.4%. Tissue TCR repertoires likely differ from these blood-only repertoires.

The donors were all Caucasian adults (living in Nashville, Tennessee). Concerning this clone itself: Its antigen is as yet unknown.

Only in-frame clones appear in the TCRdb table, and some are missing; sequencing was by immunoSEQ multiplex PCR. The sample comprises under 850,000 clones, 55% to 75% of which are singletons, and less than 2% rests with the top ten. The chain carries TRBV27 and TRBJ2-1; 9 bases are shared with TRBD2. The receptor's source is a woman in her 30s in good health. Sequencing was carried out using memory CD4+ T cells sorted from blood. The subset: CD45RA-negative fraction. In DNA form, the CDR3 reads TGTGCCAGCAGCCGCACTAGCGGGTCCTACAATGAGCAGTTCTTC. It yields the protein CASSRTSGSYNEQFF.